This T cell receptor beta chain was documented in a study of T-cell memory formation after mild COVID-19. Study-wide context: Largely, TCR clusters stayed within a single donor. Study-wide points: Researchers report contracting CD4+ clones mostly in CM and EM, with CD8+ clones in EMRA. A subset of responding clones appeared in pre-infection memory, suggesting cross-reactive memory joined.

Trimming cost V 4 bases and J 6 bases, with 16 bases left between them. CDR3 size: 16 residues. Germline-derived CDR1 and CDR2 are LGHNA and YNFKEQ. The sample holds a few counts of this clonotype. Its antigen is as yet unknown. 5'RACE primed from the constant segment yielded TCR alpha and TCR beta cDNA libraries bearing sample barcodes and UMIs. TCRdb analysed the 5' RACE reads with MiXCR anew, one entry per CDR3 protein. This table has about 290,000 distinct CDR3 sequences, roughly 15% appearing once. The V gene is TRBV4-2, the J gene TRBJ1-6, with D perhaps TRBD1 (6 bases). Material for sequencing was PBMCs or a T cell subset sorted from them (not recorded which). This receptor was obtained from a young man who had mild COVID-19 (a few samples of this study predate the infection). Cell type and time point are not known. The CDR3 is CASSPDIQGRNSPLHF. The CDR3 coding sequence is TGTGCCAGCAGCCCCGATATCCAGGGGCGTAATTCACCCCTCCACTTT.